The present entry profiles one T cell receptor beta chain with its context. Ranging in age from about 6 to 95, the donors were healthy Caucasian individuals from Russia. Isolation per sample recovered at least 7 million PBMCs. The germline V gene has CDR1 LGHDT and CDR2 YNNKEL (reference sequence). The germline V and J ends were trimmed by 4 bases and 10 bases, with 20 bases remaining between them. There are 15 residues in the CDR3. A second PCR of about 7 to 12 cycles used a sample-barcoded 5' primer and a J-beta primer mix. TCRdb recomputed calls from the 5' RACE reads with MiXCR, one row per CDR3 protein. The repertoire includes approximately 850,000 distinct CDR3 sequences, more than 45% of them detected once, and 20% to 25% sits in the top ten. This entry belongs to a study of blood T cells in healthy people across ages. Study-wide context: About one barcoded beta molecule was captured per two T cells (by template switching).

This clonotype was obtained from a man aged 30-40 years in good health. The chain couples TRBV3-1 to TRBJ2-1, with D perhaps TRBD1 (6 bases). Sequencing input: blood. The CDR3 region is CASSRSGTPVPEQFF. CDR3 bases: TGTGCCAGCAGCCGGTCCGGGACACCCGTTCCCGAGCAGTTCTTC.